This TCR beta chain was identified in a study of blood T cell repertoires in COVID-19. Study context: Acute-phase and convalescent COVID-19 samples originated in the United States, Italy and Spain. The cDNA or gDNA used as material had been derived from T cells, B-cell-depleted T cells, or PBMCs.

The protocol was immunoSEQ multiplex PCR, while the TCRdb copy is restricted to in-frame clones and leaves out a portion. Of more than 250,000 clones listed, 84% are singletons. Material: peripheral blood. The receptor's source is a human donor in a cohort sampled during active COVID-19.

The CDR3 DNA follows: TGTGCCAGCAGACCGGCTACCGGGGGGAGCGCCCAGTACTTC. Translation: CASRPATGGSAQYF. The chain uses TRBV11-2 and TRBJ2-5; 7 nucleotides match TRBD2. Germline V gene sequence: CDR1 SGHAT, CDR2 FQNNGV. This CDR3 contains 14 residues. V lost 6 bases and J lost 9; bases outside the gene matches: 13. Looking up the rest from reference TRBV11-2 and TRBJ2-5 gives the full variable domain: EAGVAQSPRYKIIEKRQSVAFWCNPISGHATLYWYQQILGQGPKLLIQFQNNGVVDDSQLPKDRFSAERLKGVDSTLKIQPAKLEDSAVYLCASRPATGGSAQYFGPGTRLLVL.